Listed below are T cell receptor beta chains from one sample, sequenced in a study of a mutant IDH1 vaccine in newly diagnosed glioma. Sequencing used immunoSEQ multiplex PCR; TCRdb keeps in-frame clones, though not all of them. The table shows tens of thousands of clones, with roughly 74% occurring only once. No antigen has been identified for these receptors. The source material was PBMCs, sampled from a glioma patient whose treatment included an IDH1 peptide vaccine. The origin of the receptors is a man aged 45-65 years with glioma. CDR3s leave out the opening cysteine and the closing phenylalanine or tryptophan.

CDR3 | V
ASSQGPPSTGAGELF | TRBV4-1
ASSGQSTDTQY | TRBV2
AWSGGNDYGYT | TRBV30
ASSRTGGETEAF | TRBV6-6
ASSQQRGGGETQY | TRBV4-3
ASGVRVGDTQY | TRBV12-5
AISLAGTHAF | TRBV10-3
ASSPTSGAVNTGELF | TRBV18
ASSFGRGRDTEAF | TRBV9
ASSVAGGSAF | TRBV9
ASSLYGELF | TRBV27
ASSLTSGATSYEQY | TRBV5-1
ASSVAGRTEAF | TRBV9
ASSPRNQGYGYT | TRBV19
ASSPPAGGETQY | TRBV18
ASSEADKAF | TRBV10-2
ASSVDEGLGGELF | TRBV9
ASSIGRQSETQY | TRBV19
ASRTDLNYGYT | TRBV28
ASSSRAYEQY | TRBV2
ASSLTTQETQY | TRBV6-6
ASSPGQGMNTEAF | TRBV18
ASRRTGCNQPQH | TRBV7-6
AISPVETGIYYGYT | TRBV10-3
ASSRRQGAGEKLF | TRBV9
ASSEGGVQRPQH | TRBV2
ASSLSNEQF | TRBV6-5
ASSVVEGSGYT | TRBV9
ASSQTPSGGNNEQF | TRBV5-1
ASSPPSWTGGSGYT | TRBV7-2
ASSSPLQSYEQY | TRBV28
ASSPRDGREQY | TRBV9
ASSPGPGTSGGAYNEQF | TRBV7-7
ASSYGLGPNQPQH | TRBV6-5
ASSTGSWSEPQH | TRBV19
ASSQGTSGGAGETQY | TRBV4-2
ATRDRPQETQY | TRBV10-3
AWSATTRGAQPQH | TRBV30
ASSRTEIYGYT | TRBV2
ASSLDTPVPGYT | TRBV5-4
AWSVLGVYNSPLH | TRBV30
SVEVGWGAETDTQY | TRBV29-1
ASSTKISAEPQH | TRBV9
ASSLSENFSPLH | TRBV5-1
ATSTTRGNQETQY | TRBV15